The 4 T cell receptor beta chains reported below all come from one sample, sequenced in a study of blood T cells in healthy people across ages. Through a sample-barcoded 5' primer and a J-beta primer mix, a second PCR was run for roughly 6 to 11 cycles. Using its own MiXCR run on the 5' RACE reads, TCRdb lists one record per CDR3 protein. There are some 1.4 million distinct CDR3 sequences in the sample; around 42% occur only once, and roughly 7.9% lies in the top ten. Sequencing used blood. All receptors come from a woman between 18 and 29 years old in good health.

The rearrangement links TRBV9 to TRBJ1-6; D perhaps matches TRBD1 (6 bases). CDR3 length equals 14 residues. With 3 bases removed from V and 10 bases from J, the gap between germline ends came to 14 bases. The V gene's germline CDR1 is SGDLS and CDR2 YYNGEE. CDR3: CASSAQGGGSPLHF. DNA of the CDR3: TGTGCCAGCAGCGCACAGGGAGGGGGGTCACCCCTCCACTTT.

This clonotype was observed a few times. CDR3: CAIRDTFNSPLHF. Written as DNA, the CDR3 is TGTGCCATCAGGGACACCTTTAATTCACCCCTCCACTTT. The rearrangement links TRBV10-3 to TRBJ1-6, with D tentatively TRBD1 (5 bases). Germline V gene sequence: CDR1 ENHRY, CDR2 SYGVKD. Trimming removed 6 bases at V and 6 bases at J, with 9 bases between. The CDR3 has 13 residues.

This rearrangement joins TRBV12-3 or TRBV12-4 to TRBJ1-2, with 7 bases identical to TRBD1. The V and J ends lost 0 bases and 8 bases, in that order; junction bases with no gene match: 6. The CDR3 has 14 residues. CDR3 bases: TGTGCCAGCAGTTTAGCAAAGGGACAGCGGGGCTACACCTTC. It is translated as CASSLAKGQRGYTF.

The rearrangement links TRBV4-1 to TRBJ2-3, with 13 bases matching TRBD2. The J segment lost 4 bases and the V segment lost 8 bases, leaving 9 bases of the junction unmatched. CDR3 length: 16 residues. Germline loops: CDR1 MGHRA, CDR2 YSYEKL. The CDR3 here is CASGLAGASKPDTQYF. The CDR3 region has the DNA TGCGCCAGCGGACTAGCGGGGGCCTCGAAGCCAGATACGCAGTATTTT.